This T cell receptor beta chain was found in a study of CD8+CD57+ T cells in acquired aplastic anemia (dated by TCRdb to the late 2010s). The study in broad terms: A mean of approximately 3 ug of DNA, ranging from 0.2 to 27.4 ug, was extracted from sorted CD4+ and CD8+ cells. A CD8+CD57+ expansion meant a frequency higher than the mean frequency seen in healthy subjects. Points the paper makes about the study in general: Twenty-nine CD8+ CDR3 sequences were found to be shared between patients and controls, but these sequences appeared to be highly expressed in patients and within the immunodominant clones of the patients. CD8+ Simpson's diversity did not differ significantly between patients and healthy controls (P=0.060).

This clonotype was recorded once. The specificity of this receptor is unknown. Base qualities are not at hand, and no much larger clone is one base apart. Support from one read is weak. Patients chosen for sequencing had shown expansion of CD8+CD57+ cells by flow cytometry. All patients had severe acquired aplastic anemia diagnosed by International Study of Aplastic Anemia and Agranulocytosis and Camitta criteria. No therapy had been received by the patients at the time of blood sampling. In this study, sorted CD4+ and CD8+ T cells from the blood of healthy subjects and of severe aplastic anemia patients had their TCR repertoires deep-sequenced. In the USA, patient enrollment took place under clinicaltrials.gov protocols 00001620, 01623167, 00001397, 00071045, 00081523 and 00961064. Ficoll-Paque density gradient centrifugation was used to isolate peripheral blood mononuclear cells. Before DNA extraction, CD4+ and CD8+ T cells were sorted with FACS or magnetic beads.

TCR beta VDJ combination and CDR3 sequence profiling used genomic DNA as the template. An Illumina HiSeq 2000 was used for TCR repertoire sequencing. As for the original processing: TRBV/TRBJ rearrangement plots, CDR3 size and DJ length profiles, and Simpson's diversity index were used to assess repertoires. Whichever DNA sequence was most abundant in the deep sequencing data was defined as the immunodominant clone. CDR3 amino acid sequences were checked for sharing between subjects and were compared against published repertoires and the VDJdb database. Using fastp at Q25 and MiXCR, TCRdb reprocessed the public reads and kept productive beta chains. Every entry covers one CDR3 protein and lists the most common genes and DNA from its rows. TCRdb's processing, not the study's, gives the V and J calls here. In all, the sample holds roughly 290,000 distinct CDR3 sequences, and around three fifths of those were seen once. The ten most abundant clones make up roughly 1.2% of the sample.

The clonotype comes from a human donor with aplastic anemia. What was sequenced was sorted CD4+, CD8+, or CD8+CD57+ T cells (not recorded which) from PBMCs.

The base sequence is TGTGCCATCAGTGTAAGGGACAGGGAAAGAGAGACCCAGTACTTC. Translated, this gives CAISVRDRERETQYF. The chain is assembled from TRBV10-3 and TRBJ2-5, with TRBD1 identical over 9 junction bases. Germline trimming: 4 bases from V, 4 bases from J; junction bases outside gene matches: 7. The germline V gene encodes CDR1 ENHRY and CDR2 SYGVKD. The CDR3 spans 15 residues, from the cysteine through the phenylalanine. The kept DNA is CDR3 alone, 45 bases in frame from the first base.